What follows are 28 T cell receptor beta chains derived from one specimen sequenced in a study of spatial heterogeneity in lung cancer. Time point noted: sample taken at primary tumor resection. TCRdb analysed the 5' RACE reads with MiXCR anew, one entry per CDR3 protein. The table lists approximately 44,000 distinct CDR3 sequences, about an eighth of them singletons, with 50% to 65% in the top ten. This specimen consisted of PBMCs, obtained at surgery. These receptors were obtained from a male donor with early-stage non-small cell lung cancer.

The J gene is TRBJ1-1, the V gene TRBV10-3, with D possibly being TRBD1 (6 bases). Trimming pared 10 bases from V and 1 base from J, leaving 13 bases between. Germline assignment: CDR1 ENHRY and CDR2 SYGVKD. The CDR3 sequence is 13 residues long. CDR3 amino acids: CATAGVSNTEAFF. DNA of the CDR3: TGTGCCACTGCAGGGGTGTCGAACACTGAAGCTTTCTTT.

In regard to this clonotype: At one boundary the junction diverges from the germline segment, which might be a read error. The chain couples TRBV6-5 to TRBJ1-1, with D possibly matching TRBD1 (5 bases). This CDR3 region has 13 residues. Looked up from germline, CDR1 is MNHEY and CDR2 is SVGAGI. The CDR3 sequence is CASSYNRNAEAFF. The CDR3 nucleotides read TGTGCCAGCAGTTACAACAGGAACGCTGAAGCTTTCTTT.

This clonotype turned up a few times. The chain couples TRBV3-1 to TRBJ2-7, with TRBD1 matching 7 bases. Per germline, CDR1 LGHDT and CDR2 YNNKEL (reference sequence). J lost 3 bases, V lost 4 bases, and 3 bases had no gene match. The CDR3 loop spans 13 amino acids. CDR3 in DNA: TGTGCCAGCAGCCCGACAGGGTTCTACGAGCAGTACTTC. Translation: CASSPTGFYEQYF.

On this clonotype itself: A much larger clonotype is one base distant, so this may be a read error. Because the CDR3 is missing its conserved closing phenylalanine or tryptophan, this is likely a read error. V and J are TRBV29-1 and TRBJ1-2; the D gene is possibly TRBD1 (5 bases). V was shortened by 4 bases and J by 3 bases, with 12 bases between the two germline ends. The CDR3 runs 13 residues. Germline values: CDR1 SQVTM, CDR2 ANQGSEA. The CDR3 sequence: CSVVRREDYGYTL. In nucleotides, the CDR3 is TGCAGCGTTGTGCGCAGGGAGGACTATGGCTACACCCTC.

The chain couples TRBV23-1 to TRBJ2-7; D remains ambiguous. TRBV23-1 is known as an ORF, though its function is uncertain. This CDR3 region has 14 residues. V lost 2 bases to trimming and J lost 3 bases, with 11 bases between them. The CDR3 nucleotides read TGCGCCAGCAGTCAACGATTCGATTTCTACGAGCAGTACTTC. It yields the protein CASSQRFDFYEQYF.

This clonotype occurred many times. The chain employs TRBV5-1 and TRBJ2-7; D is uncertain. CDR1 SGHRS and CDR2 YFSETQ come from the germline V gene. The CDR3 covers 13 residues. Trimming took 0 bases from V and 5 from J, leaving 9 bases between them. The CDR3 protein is CASSLGLSDEQYF. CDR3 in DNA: TGCGCCAGCAGCTTGGGACTTTCGGACGAGCAGTACTTC. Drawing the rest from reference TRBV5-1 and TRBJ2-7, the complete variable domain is KAGVTQTPRYLIKTRGQQVTLSCSPISGHRSVSWYQQTPGQGLQFLFEYFSETQRNKGNFPGRFSGRQFSNSRSEMNVSTLELGDSALYLCASSLGLSDEQYFGPGTRLTVT.

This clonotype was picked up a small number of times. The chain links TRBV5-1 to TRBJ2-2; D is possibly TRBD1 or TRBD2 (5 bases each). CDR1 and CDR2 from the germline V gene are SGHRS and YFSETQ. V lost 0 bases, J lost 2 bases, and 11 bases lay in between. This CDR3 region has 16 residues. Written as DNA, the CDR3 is TGCGCCAGCAGCTTGGACGGGGCGAGAAACACCGGGGAGCTGTTTTTT. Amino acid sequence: CASSLDGARNTGELFF.

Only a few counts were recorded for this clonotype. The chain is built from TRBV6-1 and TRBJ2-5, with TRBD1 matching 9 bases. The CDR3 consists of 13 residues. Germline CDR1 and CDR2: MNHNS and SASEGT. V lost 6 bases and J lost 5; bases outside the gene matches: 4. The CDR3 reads CASRRTGVETQYF. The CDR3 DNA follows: TGTGCCAGCAGGAGGACAGGGGTGGAGACCCAGTACTTC.

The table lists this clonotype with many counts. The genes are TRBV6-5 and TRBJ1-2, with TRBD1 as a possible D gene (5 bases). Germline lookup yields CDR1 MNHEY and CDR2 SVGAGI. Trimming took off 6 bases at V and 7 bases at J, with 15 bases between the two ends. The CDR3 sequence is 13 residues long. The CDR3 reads CASRRSGISGYTF. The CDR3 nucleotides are TGTGCCAGCAGACGATCAGGGATTTCTGGCTACACCTTC.

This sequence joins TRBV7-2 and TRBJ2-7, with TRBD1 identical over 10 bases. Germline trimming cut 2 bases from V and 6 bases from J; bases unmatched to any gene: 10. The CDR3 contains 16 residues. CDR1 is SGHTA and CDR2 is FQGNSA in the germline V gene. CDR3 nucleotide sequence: TGTGCCAGCAGCTTACGACAGGGGGCATGGTTTAGCGAGCAGTACTTC. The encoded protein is CASSLRQGAWFSEQYF.

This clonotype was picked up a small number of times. The CDR3 DNA sequence: TGCGCCAGCAGCCCGGGACTAGCGGCCAACTTGGCGGGCAATGAGCAGTTCTTC. Protein product: CASSPGLAANLAGNEQFF. V is TRBV4-1 and J is TRBJ2-1; 11 bases line up with TRBD2. This CDR3 has 18 residues. The J segment lost 6 bases and the V segment lost 4 bases, leaving 14 bases of the junction unmatched. Germline V lookup: CDR1 MGHRA, CDR2 YSYEKL.

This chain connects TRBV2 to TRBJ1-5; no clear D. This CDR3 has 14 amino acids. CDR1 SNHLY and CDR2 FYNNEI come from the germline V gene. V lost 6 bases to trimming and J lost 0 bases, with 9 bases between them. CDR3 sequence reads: CASRNDGSNQPQHF. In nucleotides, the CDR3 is TGTGCCAGCAGGAATGACGGTAGCAATCAGCCCCAGCATTTT.

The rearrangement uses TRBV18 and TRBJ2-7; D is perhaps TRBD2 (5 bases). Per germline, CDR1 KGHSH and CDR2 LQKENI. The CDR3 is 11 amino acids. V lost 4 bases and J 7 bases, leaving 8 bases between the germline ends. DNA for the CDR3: TGTGCCAGCTCACTCCGGGGAGAGCAGTACTTC. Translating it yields CASSLRGEQYF.

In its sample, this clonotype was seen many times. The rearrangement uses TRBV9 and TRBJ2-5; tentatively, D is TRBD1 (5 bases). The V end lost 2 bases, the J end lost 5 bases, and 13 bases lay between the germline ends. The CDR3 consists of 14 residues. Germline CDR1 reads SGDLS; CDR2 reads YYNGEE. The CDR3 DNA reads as TGTGCCAGCAGCGTTACAGTCTCAGGGGAGACCCAGTACTTC. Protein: CASSVTVSGETQYF.

CDR3 region: CASSSTGNTEAFF. The CDR3 region has the DNA TGTGCCAGCAGCTCGACAGGGAACACTGAAGCTTTCTTT. The genes are TRBV14 and TRBJ1-1; a weak D match, TRBD1 (6 bases). V dropped 5 bases and J dropped 1 base, with 8 bases sitting between them. Germline CDR1 SGHDN, CDR2 FVKESK. The CDR3 contains 13 residues.

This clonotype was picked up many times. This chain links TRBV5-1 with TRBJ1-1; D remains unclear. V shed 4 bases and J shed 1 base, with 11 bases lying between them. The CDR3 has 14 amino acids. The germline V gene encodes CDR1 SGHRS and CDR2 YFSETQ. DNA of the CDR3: TGCGCCAGCAGCGAACAAACGTCGAACACTGAAGCTTTCTTT. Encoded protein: CASSEQTSNTEAFF.

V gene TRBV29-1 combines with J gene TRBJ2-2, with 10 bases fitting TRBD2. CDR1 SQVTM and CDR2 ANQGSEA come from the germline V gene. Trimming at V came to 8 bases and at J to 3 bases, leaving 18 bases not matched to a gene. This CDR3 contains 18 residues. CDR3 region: CSNRVASGSRWDTGELFF. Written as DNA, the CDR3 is TGCAGCAACCGCGTGGCTAGCGGGAGTAGATGGGACACCGGGGAGCTGTTTTTT.

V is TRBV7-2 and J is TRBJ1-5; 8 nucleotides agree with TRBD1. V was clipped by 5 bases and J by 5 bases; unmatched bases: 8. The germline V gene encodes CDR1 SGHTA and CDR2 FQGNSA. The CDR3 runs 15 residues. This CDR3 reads CASSPRTGSDQPQHF. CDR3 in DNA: TGTGCCAGCAGCCCGCGGACAGGGAGCGATCAGCCCCAGCATTTT. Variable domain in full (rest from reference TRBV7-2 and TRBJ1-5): GAGVSQSPSNKVTEKGKDVELRCDPISGHTALYWYRQSLGQGLEFLIYFQGNSAPDKSGLPSDRFSAERTGGSVSTLTIQRTQQEDSAVYLCASSPRTGSDQPQHFGDGTRLSIL.

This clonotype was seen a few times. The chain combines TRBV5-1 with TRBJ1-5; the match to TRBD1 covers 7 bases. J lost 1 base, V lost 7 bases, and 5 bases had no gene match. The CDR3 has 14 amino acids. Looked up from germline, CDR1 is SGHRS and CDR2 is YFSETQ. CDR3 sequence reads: CASSGGESNQPQHF. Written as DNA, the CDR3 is TGCGCCAGCTCAGGGGGAGAGAGCAATCAGCCCCAGCATTTT.

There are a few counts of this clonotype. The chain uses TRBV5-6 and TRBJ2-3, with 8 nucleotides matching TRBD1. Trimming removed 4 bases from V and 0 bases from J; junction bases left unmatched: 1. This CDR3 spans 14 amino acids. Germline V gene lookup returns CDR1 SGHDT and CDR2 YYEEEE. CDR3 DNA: TGTGCCAGCAGCCAGGGGGCTAGCACAGATACGCAGTATTTT. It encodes CASSQGASTDTQYF.

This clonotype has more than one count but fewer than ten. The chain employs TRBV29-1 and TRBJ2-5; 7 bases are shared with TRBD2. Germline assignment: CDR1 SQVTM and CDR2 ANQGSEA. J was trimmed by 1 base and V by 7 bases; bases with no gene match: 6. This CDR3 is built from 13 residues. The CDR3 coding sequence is TGCAGCGCTGATCGCGGGAGCCAAGAGACCCAGTACTTC. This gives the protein CSADRGSQETQYF.

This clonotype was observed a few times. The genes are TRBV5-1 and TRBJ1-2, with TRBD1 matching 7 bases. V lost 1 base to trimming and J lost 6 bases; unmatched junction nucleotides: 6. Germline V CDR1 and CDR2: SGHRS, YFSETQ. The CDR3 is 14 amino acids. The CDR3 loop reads CASSLTQGNDGYTF. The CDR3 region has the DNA TGCGCCAGCAGCTTGACACAGGGGAACGATGGCTACACCTTC.

The CDR3 sequence is CASSPTLSSATYEQYF. DNA for the CDR3: TGTGCCAGCAGCCCTACCTTGAGTAGCGCGACCTACGAGCAGTACTTC. The chain is built from TRBV9 and TRBJ2-7; the D gene is possibly TRBD2 (5 bases). Germline CDR1 and CDR2: SGDLS and YYNGEE. With 4 bases removed from V and 2 bases from J, the gap between germline ends came to 19 bases. This CDR3 contains 16 residues.

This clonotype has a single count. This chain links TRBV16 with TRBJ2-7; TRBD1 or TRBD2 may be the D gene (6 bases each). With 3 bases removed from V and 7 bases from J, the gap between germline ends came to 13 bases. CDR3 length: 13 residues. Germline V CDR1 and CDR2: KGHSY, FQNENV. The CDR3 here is CASSQDRGGEQYF. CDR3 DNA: TGTGCCAGCAGCCAGGACAGAGGAGGGGAGCAGTACTTC.

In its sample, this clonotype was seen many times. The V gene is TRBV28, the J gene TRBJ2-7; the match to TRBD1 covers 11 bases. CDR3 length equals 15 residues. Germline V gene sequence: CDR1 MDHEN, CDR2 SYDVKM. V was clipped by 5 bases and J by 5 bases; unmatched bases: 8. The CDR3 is CASSTGQGAVDEQYF. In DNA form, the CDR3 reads TGTGCCAGCAGTACCGGACAGGGGGCGGTCGACGAGCAGTACTTC.

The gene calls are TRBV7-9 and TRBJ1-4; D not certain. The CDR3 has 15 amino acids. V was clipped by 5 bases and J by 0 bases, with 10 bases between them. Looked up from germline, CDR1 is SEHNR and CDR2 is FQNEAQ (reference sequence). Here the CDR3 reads CASSLLGATNEKLFF. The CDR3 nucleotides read TGTGCCAGCAGCCTACTAGGTGCAACTAATGAAAAACTGTTTTTT.

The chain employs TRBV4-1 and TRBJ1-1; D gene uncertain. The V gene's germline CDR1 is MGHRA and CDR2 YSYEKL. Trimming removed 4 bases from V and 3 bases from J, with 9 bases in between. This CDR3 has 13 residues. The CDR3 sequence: CASSRDLDTEAFF. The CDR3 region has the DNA TGCGCCAGCAGCCGAGACTTGGACACTGAAGCTTTCTTT.

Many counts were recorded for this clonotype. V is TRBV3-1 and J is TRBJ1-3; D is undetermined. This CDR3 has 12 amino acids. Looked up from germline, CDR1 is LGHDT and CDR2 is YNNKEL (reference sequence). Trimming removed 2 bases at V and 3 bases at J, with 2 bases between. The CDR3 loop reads CASSQIGNTIYF. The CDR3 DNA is TGTGCCAGCAGCCAAATTGGAAACACCATATATTTT.